This T cell receptor (beta chain) was recorded in a study of Graves' ophthalmopathy and Graves' hyperthyroidism. This clonotype was recorded many times. Amplification from RNA transcripts yielded the TCR beta CDR3 regions. The first round was an RT-PCR with HTBI primers, and the second round was a multiplex PCR. TCRdb re-derived calls from the multiplex PCR reads in MiXCR, one entry per CDR3 protein. The table has 350,000 to 400,000 distinct CDR3 sequences, about 17% seen once; the top ten hold about 1.6%. This receptor was taken from a woman aged 18-35 years with Graves' ophthalmopathy. The sample was peripheral blood.

In nucleotides, the CDR3 is TGTGCCAGCAGTTCCCCCTTTGGACTAGCGGGAGGCCGATCTCAAGAGACCCAGTACTTC. Amino acid sequence: CASSSPFGLAGGRSQETQYF. The chain couples TRBV28 to TRBJ2-5; 14 nucleotides match TRBD2. V shed 4 bases, J shed 2 bases, and the junction held 15 bases outside the gene matches. CDR1 and CDR2 from the germline V gene are MDHEN and SYDVKM. This CDR3 spans 20 amino acids.